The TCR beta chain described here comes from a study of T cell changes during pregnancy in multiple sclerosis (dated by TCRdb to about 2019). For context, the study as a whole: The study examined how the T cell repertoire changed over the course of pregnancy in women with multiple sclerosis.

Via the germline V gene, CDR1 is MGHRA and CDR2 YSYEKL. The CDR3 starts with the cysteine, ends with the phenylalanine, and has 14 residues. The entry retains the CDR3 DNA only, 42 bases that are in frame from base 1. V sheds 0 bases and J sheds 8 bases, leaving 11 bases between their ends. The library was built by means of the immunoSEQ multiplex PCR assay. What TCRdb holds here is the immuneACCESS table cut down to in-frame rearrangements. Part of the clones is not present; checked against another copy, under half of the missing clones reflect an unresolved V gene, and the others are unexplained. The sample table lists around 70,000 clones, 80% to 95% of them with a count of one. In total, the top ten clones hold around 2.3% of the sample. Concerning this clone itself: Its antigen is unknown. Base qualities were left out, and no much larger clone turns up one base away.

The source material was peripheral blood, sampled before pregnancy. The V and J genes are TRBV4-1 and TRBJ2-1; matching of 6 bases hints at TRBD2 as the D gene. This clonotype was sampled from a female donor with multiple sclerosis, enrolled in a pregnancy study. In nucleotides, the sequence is TGCGCCAGCAGCCAAGAATGGGGGGAACATGAGCAGTTCTTC. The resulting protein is CASSQEWGEHEQFF.